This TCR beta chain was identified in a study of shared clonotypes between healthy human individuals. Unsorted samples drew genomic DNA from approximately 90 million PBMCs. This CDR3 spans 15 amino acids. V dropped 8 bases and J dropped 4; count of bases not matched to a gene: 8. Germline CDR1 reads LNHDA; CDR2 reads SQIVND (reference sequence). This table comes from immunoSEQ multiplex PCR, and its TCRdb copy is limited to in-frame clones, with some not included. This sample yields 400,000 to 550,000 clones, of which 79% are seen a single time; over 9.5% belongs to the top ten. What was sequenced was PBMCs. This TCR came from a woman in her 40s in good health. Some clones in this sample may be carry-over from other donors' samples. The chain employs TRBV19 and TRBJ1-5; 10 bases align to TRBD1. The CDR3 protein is CASRKGQGNNQPQHF. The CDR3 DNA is TGTGCCAGTCGTAAGGGACAGGGGAATAATCAGCCCCAGCATTTT.